What follows describes a single TCR beta chain. The record originates from a study of cytomegalovirus exposure and HLA in healthy donors. 13 Jbeta primers and 60 Vbeta primers were used for the PCR. This table comes from immunoSEQ multiplex PCR, and its TCRdb copy is limited to in-frame clones, with some not included. This table has about 190,000 clones, over 70% appearing once. Germline V gives CDR1 MNHNS, CDR2 SASEGT. This CDR3 has 15 residues. V shed 5 bases and J 5 bases; nucleotides not matched to a gene: 10. J is TRBJ2-5 and V is TRBV6-1; 8 bases match TRBD2. This TCR derives from a young woman in good health and CMV-seronegative. Sequenced: PBMCs. The CDR3 spells CASSWAAGVLETQYF. Here the CDR3 DNA reads TGTGCCAGCAGTTGGGCAGCGGGGGTTCTGGAGACCCAGTACTTC.